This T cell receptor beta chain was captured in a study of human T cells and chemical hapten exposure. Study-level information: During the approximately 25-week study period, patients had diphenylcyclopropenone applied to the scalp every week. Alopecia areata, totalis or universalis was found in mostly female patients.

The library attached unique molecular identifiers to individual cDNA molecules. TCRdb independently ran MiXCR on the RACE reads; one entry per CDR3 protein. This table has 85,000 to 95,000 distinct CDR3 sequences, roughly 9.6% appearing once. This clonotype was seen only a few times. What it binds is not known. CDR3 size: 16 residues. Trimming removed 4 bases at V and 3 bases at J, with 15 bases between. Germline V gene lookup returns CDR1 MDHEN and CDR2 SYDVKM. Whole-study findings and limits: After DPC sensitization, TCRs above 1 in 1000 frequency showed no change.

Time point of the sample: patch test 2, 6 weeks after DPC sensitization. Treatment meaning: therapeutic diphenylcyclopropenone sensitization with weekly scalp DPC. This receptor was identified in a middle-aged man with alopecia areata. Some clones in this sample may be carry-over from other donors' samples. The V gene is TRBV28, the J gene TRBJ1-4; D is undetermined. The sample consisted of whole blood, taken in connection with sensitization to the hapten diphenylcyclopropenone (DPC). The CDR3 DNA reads TGTGCCAGCAGTTCGCTAAACAGCTATTCTAATGAAAAACTGTTTTTT. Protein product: CASSSLNSYSNEKLFF.